The 8 T cell receptor beta chains presented below share a single source sample, sequenced in a study of shared clonotypes between healthy human individuals. Sequencing was performed with immunoSEQ multiplex PCR; in TCRdb, only in-frame clones are kept and a portion is missing. Of approximately 1.9 million clones in the sample, 93% were seen once. As defined, naive CD8 cells were CD45RO-negative and positively selected for CCR7, with terminally differentiated effector memory CD45RA+ cells excluded. The sample taken for sequencing was naive CD8+ T cells from PBMCs. The receptors here all came from a man between 18 and 29 years old in good health. Some clones in this sample may be carry-over from other donors' samples.

The chain joins TRBV18 to TRBJ1-5; D remains unclear. Germline V gene sequence: CDR1 KGHSH, CDR2 LQKENI. The CDR3 loop spans 14 amino acids. V lost 4 bases, J lost 1 base, and 8 bases lay in between. The CDR3 DNA follows: TGTGCCAGCTCACTAGGGCCAAGCAATCAGCCCCAGCATTTT. The encoded protein is CASSLGPSNQPQHF.

This chain joins TRBV5-1 and TRBJ1-4, with D possibly being TRBD1 (6 bases). The V gene lost 9 bases and the J gene lost 5 bases, with 26 bases spanning the gap. Germline values: CDR1 SGHRS, CDR2 YFSETQ. The CDR3 is 17 residues long. The CDR3 bases are TGCGCCACCATAAGCGACAGGTTCAGATTTCAAAATGAAAAACTGTTTTTT. This gives the protein CATISDRFRFQNEKLFF.

The chain carries TRBV27 and TRBJ2-2; TRBD2 might be the D (6 bases). Germline CDR1 and CDR2: MNHEY and SMNVEV (reference sequence). The CDR3 is 14 residues long. V was shortened by 6 bases and J by 5 bases, with 13 bases between the two germline ends. For the CDR3, the DNA is TGTGCCAGCAGCCTGGGCGGGGAAACCGGGGAGCTGTTTTTT. Its translation is CASSLGGETGELFF.

This clone was counted once. The chain joins TRBV28 to TRBJ1-4; no reliable D call. This CDR3 region has 13 residues. V lost 8 bases, J lost 5 bases, and 12 bases lay in between. Germline V CDR1 and CDR2: MDHEN, SYDVKM. CDR3 in amino acids: CASDGLKNEKLFF. Written as DNA, the CDR3 is TGTGCCAGCGACGGACTCAAGAATGAAAAACTGTTTTTT.

The V and J genes are TRBV7-8 and TRBJ1-4, with D maybe TRBD1 (5 bases). Germline CDR1 reads SGHVS; CDR2 reads FQNEAQ. V lost 5 bases and J 4 bases, leaving 17 bases between the germline ends. This CDR3 has 16 amino acids. The CDR3 reads CASSANRQTFNEKLFF. CDR3 in DNA: TGTGCCAGCAGCGCAAACAGACAGACCTTTAATGAAAAACTGTTTTTT. Based on the CDR3 plus reference TRBV7-8 and TRBJ1-4, the full variable domain is GAGVSQSPRYKVAKRGQDVALRCDPISGHVSLFWYQQALGQGPEFLTYFQNEAQLDKSGLPSDRFFAERPEGSVSTLKIQRTQQEDSAVYLCASSANRQTFNEKLFFGSGTQLSVL.

The CDR3 protein is CASSASLAGVDNEQFF. CDR3 nucleotides: TGTGCCAGCAGCGCATCACTAGCGGGAGTCGACAATGAGCAGTTCTTC. The rearrangement links TRBV9 to TRBJ2-1, with TRBD2 identical over 11 bases. V was clipped by 3 bases and J by 5 bases; unmatched bases: 7. Germline values: CDR1 SGDLS, CDR2 YYNGEE. There are 16 residues in the CDR3.

The chain has TRBV6-1 and TRBJ2-7; the D is unclear. V lost 0 bases and J lost 3, with 6 bases in between. CDR1 is MNHNS, CDR2 SASEGT, per germline. This CDR3 has 13 amino acids. In DNA, the CDR3 is TGTGCCAGCAGTGAAGCCCCCGTCTACGAGCAGTACTTC. Amino acid sequence: CASSEAPVYEQYF.

To note about this clone: At the DNA level, this CDR3 is encoded by other sequences in the same sample as well. The genes are TRBV6-5 and TRBJ1-2; weak D call: TRBD1 (5 bases). The CDR3 runs to 12 residues. Germline-derived CDR1 and CDR2 are MNHEY and SVGAGI. V was clipped by 2 bases and J by 5 bases, with 6 bases between them. The CDR3: CASSYAGYGYTF. CDR3 bases: TGTGCCAGCAGTTACGCAGGGTATGGCTACACCTTC.